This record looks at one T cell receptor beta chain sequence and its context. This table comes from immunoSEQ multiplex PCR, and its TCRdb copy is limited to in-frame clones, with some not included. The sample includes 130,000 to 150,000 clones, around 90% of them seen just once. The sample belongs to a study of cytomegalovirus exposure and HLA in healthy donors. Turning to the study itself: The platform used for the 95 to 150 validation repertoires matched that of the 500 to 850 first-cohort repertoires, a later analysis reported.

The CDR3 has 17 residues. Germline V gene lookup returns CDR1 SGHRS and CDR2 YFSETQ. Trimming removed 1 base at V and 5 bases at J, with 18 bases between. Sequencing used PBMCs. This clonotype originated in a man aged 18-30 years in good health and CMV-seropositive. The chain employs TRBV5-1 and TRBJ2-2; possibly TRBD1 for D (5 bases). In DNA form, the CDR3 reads TGCGCCAGCAGCTTGTTGGTCCGTGCCACAGGTACCGGGGAGCTGTTTTTT. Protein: CASSLLVRATGTGELFF.